This TCR beta chain emerged from a study of Ad26.COV2.S vaccination and SARS-CoV-2 variants. Study details: The vaccine Ad26.COV2.S was put into the muscle once, or twice with 56 days between.

Regarding treatment: 15 to 20 received Ad26.COV2.S at low or high dose, single or two shots; about 5 received placebo; per-sample allocation not given. Collection of samples fell on day 63 after the first vaccine or placebo injection. The method was immunoSEQ multiplex PCR; TCRdb's version includes in-frame clones alone and lacks a portion of them. The table includes 300,000 to 350,000 clones, around 81% detected once. Looked up from germline, CDR1 is LGHDT and CDR2 is YNNKEL (reference sequence). Trimming cost V 4 bases and J 0 bases, with 16 bases left between them. The length of the CDR3 is 18 residues.

The TCR comes from a person aged 18 to 59 who received the Ad26.COV2.S COVID-19 vaccine or a placebo. The rearrangement links TRBV3-1 (or the pseudogene TRBV3-2) to TRBJ2-6; possibly TRBD1 or TRBD2 for D (5 bases each). The material was peripheral blood, obtained in a trial of Ad26.COV2.S vaccine versus placebo. CDR3 region: CASSLGESPPSGANVLTF. The CDR3 bases are TGTGCCAGCAGCCTGGGGGAAAGCCCCCCCTCTGGGGCCAACGTCCTGACTTTC.